This T cell receptor (beta chain) comes out of a study of chemoradiotherapy in HPV16-positive cancers. Study in general: Functional T-cell assays on a couple of HPV16-positive patients' cells defined candidate HPV-specific clones and common TCR motifs. General study results and limits: Candidate HPV-specific clones and E7-related TCR motifs grew in tumor during treatment. In HPV16-positive patients, HPV-responsive T-cell expansion tracked better recurrence-free survival. The functional HPV-specific definition rests on just two HPV16-positive patients.

Remarks on this clone: What it binds is unknown.

Data came from immunoSEQ multiplex PCR; TCRdb stores just in-frame clones and leaves some out. The sample has about 14,000 clones, about 92% seen once. The input for sequencing was tumor tissue, taken from a patient who underwent chemoradiotherapy. The receptor was derived from a human donor with HPV-associated anogenital cancer.

In DNA, the CDR3 is TGTGCCAGCAGTTCACGGGGGCAGACCTACGAGCAGTACTTC. Translated: CASSSRGQTYEQYF. This chain links TRBV6-6 with TRBJ2-7; D may be TRBD1 or TRBD2 (6 bases each). This CDR3 has 14 amino acids. Per germline, CDR1 MNHNY and CDR2 SVGAGI (reference sequence). V was trimmed by 4 bases and J by 2 bases, leaving 12 bases between them.